Listed below are T cell receptor gamma chains from one sample, sequenced in a study of human gamma delta and Vdelta1 T cells. TCRdb reran clone calling via CATT on the PCR reads. The profile shows about 3,900 gamma-chain clones, over 15% of them singletons. Their antigens are not known. Sequencing was performed on Vdelta1 gamma-delta T cells from blood grown in culture (DOT cells). These receptors all come from a human donor in good health. CDR3s include the opening cysteine and the closing phenylalanine or tryptophan. Fields, in order: J gene, clone size, V gene, CDR3 DNA, CDR3 protein. Clone size is shown for a subset of rows, as once, few, many or a class of expanded clone.

>TRGJP2|few|TRGV2
TGTGCCACCTGGGACGGGCGTCTGGGTAGTGATTGGATCAAGACGTTT
CATWDGRLGSDWIKTF
>TRGJ1/TRGJ2|once|TRGV2
TGTGCCACCTGGGACGGGCCGAATGATTATTATAAGAAACTCTTT
CATWDGPNDYYKKLF
>TRGJ1/TRGJ2|NA|TRGV4
TGTGCCACCTGGGATAAGAGCACAATTTATTATAAGAAACTCTTT
CATWDKSTIYYKKLF
>TRGJ1/TRGJ2|large|TRGV2
TGTGCCACCTGGGACGGGCCTTATTATAAGAAACTCTTT
CATWDGPYYKKLF
>TRGJ1/TRGJ2|NA|TRGV4
TGTGCCACCTGGGATGGGCATAAGAAACTCTTT
CATWDGHKKLF
>TRGJ1/TRGJ2|NA|TRGV2
TGTGCCACCTGGGACGGGCCCCGTCCTAATTATTATAAGAAACTCTTT
CATWDGPRPNYYKKLF
>TRGJ1/TRGJ2|few|TRGV10
TGTGCTGCGTGTGACCTGAGGCTCTTT
CAACDLRLF
>TRGJ1/TRGJ2|NA|TRGV2
TGTGCCACCTGGGACGGGGATGGACTCTTT
CATWDGDGLF
>TRGJ1/TRGJ2|medium-sized|TRGV4
TGTGCCACCTGGGATGGGCCCCGGCGGAAACTCTTT
CATWDGPRRKLF
>TRGJ1/TRGJ2|NA|TRGV9
TGTGCCTTGTGGGAGGTGATTAAGAAACTCTTT
CALWEVIKKLF
>TRGJ1/TRGJ2|medium-sized|TRGV2
TGTGCCACCTGGGACGGGCGAAGAGGTAAGAAACTCTTT
CATWDGRRGKKLF
>TRGJ1/TRGJ2|NA|TRGV10
TGTGCTGCGTGGGATTTTGGGAAGAAACTCTTT
CAAWDFGKKLF
>TRGJ1/TRGJ2|few|TRGV2
TGTGCCACCTGGGACGTCCGGGGTTATAAGAAACTCTTT
CATWDVRGYKKLF
>TRGJ1/TRGJ2|few|TRGV4
TGTGCCACCTGGGATGGGCTAGGTTATTATAAGAAACTCTTT
CATWDGLGYYKKLF
>TRGJ1/TRGJ2|few|TRGV3
TGTGCCACCTGGGACAGGACTTCCAATTTTTATAAGAAACTCTTT
CATWDRTSNFYKKLF
>TRGJ1/TRGJ2|few|TRGV2
TGTGCCACCTGGGACGGGCTAGGAAAGACAAAGAAACTCTTT
CATWDGLGKTKKLF
>TRGJ1/TRGJ2|few|TRGV9
TGTGCCTTGTGGGAGCCGCAGGGTAAGAAACTCTTT
CALWEPQGKKLF
>TRGJ1/TRGJ2|few|TRGV9
TGTGCCTTGTGGGAGGTGTCGGGGCTGCGGTATAAGAAACTCTTT
CALWEVSGLRYKKLF
>TRGJ1/TRGJ2|NA|TRGV8
TGTGCCACCTGGGATAAAGGTTATAAGAAACTCTTT
CATWDKGYKKLF
>TRGJ1/TRGJ2|NA|TRGV2
TGTGCCACCTGGGACGGGCCCACTGAGAAACTCTTT
CATWDGPTEKLF
>TRGJ1/TRGJ2|few|TRGV8
TGTGCCACCTGGGTTATTAATTATTATAAGAAACTCTTT
CATWVINYYKKLF
>TRGJ1/TRGJ2|large|TRGV2
TGTGCCACCTGGGACGGACTACATAAGAAACTCTTT
CATWDGLHKKLF
>TRGJ1/TRGJ2|NA|TRGV3
TGTGCCACCTGGGACAGGCAAGGGGTGAAACTCTTT
CATWDRQGVKLF